The next 18 T cell receptor beta chains were all read from a single sample in a study of blood T cell repertoires in COVID-19. Sequenced by immunoSEQ multiplex PCR; TCRdb stores in-frame clones only, minus some. This sample yields some 120,000 clones, of which 74% are seen a single time; around 6% belongs to the top ten. The source material was peripheral blood. All receptors come from a man aged 60 to 75 with acute or convalescent COVID-19.

This clone was seen more than once but under ten times. The genes are TRBV18 and TRBJ1-2, with D maybe TRBD1 (5 bases). CDR3 length: 14 amino acids. Between the trimmed V and J ends, which lost 3 bases and 8 bases, there was a span of 16 bases. Germline CDR1 and CDR2: KGHSH and LQKENI. The CDR3 loop reads CASSPDGRAGGYTF. In DNA form, the CDR3 reads TGTGCCAGCTCACCGGACGGCAGGGCCGGCGGCTACACCTTC.

The chain combines TRBV19 with TRBJ1-6; TRBD1 agrees at 7 bases. Germline V lookup: CDR1 LNHDA, CDR2 SQIVND (reference sequence). The CDR3 extends over 16 amino acids. V shed 5 bases, J shed 0 bases, and the junction held 4 bases outside the gene matches. In nucleotides, the CDR3 is TGTGCCAGTAGTTCGACAGGGAGCTCCTATAATTCACCCCTCCACTTT. Amino acids: CASSSTGSSYNSPLHF.

The chain uses TRBV5-1 and TRBJ1-1; 8 nucleotides agree with TRBD1. The trim removed 4 bases at V and 1 base at J, leaving 6 bases unmatched. Germline V CDR1 and CDR2: SGHRS, YFSETQ. This CDR3 has 15 amino acids. The CDR3 sequence: CASSADGTGNTEAFF. The CDR3 coding sequence is TGCGCCAGCAGCGCGGACGGGACAGGGAACACTGAAGCTTTCTTT.

The chain couples TRBV6-1 to TRBJ1-2; D possibly corresponds to TRBD1 (6 bases). Germline V lookup: CDR1 MNHNS, CDR2 SASEGT. V gave up 0 bases and J gave up 4 bases, with 12 bases separating them. The CDR3 is made up of 15 amino acids. The CDR3 is CASSEAATGLYGYTF. DNA of the CDR3: TGTGCCAGCAGTGAAGCGGCCACAGGGCTCTATGGCTACACCTTC.

This clone was seen a single time. This chain uses TRBV28 with TRBJ2-7, with D unresolved. Per germline, CDR1 MDHEN and CDR2 SYDVKM. V gave up 6 bases and J gave up 0 bases, with 15 bases separating them. The CDR3 spans 15 residues. CDR3 region: CASSPVRPSSYEQYF. The CDR3 DNA is TGTGCCAGCAGCCCCGTGAGGCCCTCCTCCTACGAGCAGTACTTC.

This clone occurred a few times. The genes are TRBV24-1 and TRBJ1-2; D not certain. This CDR3 region has 13 residues. CDR1 and CDR2 from the germline V gene are KGHDR and SFDVKD. V was trimmed by 7 bases and J by 4 bases, leaving 12 bases between them. CDR3 region: CATRPGWGYGYTF. The DNA for the CDR3 is TGTGCCACCAGGCCGGGATGGGGCTATGGCTACACCTTC.

The chain links TRBV12-3 or TRBV12-4 to TRBJ1-2; 8 positions agree with TRBD1. After removal of 5 bases from V and 4 bases from J, the junction contained 3 bases not matched to a gene. This CDR3 is 13 amino acids long. The CDR3 nucleotides are TGTGCCAGCAGTCCCGGGACAGGCTATGGCTACACCTTC. It yields the protein CASSPGTGYGYTF.

The V call is TRBV3-1 (or the pseudogene TRBV3-2), the J call TRBJ2-1; perhaps TRBD1 as D (5 bases). Germline CDR1 is LGHDT and CDR2 is YNNKEL (reference sequence). The CDR3 consists of 13 residues. V was cut by 5 bases and J by 4 bases, with 9 bases left in between. CDR3 sequence: CASSDRKYNEQFF. CDR3 nucleotide sequence: TGTGCCAGCAGCGACAGAAAGTACAATGAGCAGTTCTTC.

The rearrangement uses TRBV5-1 and TRBJ1-2, with 10 bases that match TRBD1. V lost 5 bases to trimming and J lost 0 bases; unmatched junction nucleotides: 7. This CDR3 has 16 residues. The V gene's germline CDR1 is SGHRS and CDR2 YFSETQ. For the CDR3, the DNA is TGCGCCAGCAGTTCGGACAGGGGGACAGCTAACTATGGCTACACCTTC. Translation: CASSSDRGTANYGYTF.

This chain joins TRBV18 and TRBJ1-2; 9 nucleotides agree with TRBD1. In germline, CDR1 is KGHSH, CDR2 LQKENI. The V segment lost 2 bases and the J segment 6 bases; nucleotides outside the gene matches: 13. CDR3 length equals 17 residues. CDR3 nucleotide sequence: TGTGCCAGCTCACCAGCGGTAGGAGGACAGGGGAGGAATGGCTACACCTTC. Its protein is CASSPAVGGQGRNGYTF.

The chain links TRBV6-5 to TRBJ1-2; D is undetermined. Germline V gives CDR1 MNHEY, CDR2 SVGAGI. The V end was cut by 7 bases, the J end by 3 bases, with 6 bases between. The CDR3 loop spans 11 amino acids. In nucleotides, the CDR3 is TGTGCCAGCAACACAGACTATGGCTACACCTTC. Its protein is CASNTDYGYTF.

The rearrangement uses TRBV6-1 and TRBJ2-6, with D maybe TRBD2 (5 bases). Germline CDR1 reads MNHNS; CDR2 reads SASEGT. The CDR3 has 17 residues. The V end lost 2 bases, the J end lost 2 bases, and 13 bases lay between the germline ends. CDR3: CASSERSGQPGANVLTF. The CDR3 nucleotides are TGTGCCAGCAGTGAAAGGAGCGGCCAGCCTGGGGCCAACGTCCTGACTTTC.

The V and J genes are TRBV11-2 and TRBJ1-1; tentatively, D is TRBD1 (6 bases). Trimming left V 6 bases short and J 5 bases short, with 13 bases between. The CDR3 has 13 residues. Looked up from germline, CDR1 is SGHAT and CDR2 is FQNNGV. The CDR3 loop reads CASSGQRGTEAFF. The CDR3 DNA reads as TGTGCCAGCAGTGGACAGAGGGGAACTGAAGCTTTCTTT.

The chain combines TRBV5-1 with TRBJ2-7; D call uncertain. Trimming removed 0 bases from V and 1 base from J, with 8 bases in between. Germline CDR1 and CDR2: SGHRS and YFSETQ. The CDR3 covers 14 residues. The DNA for the CDR3 is TGCGCCAGCAGCTTGGTTAGCCTGTCCTACGAGCAGTACTTC. Encoded protein: CASSLVSLSYEQYF. The entire variable domain, with the rest obtained from reference TRBV5-1 and TRBJ2-7, is as follows: KAGVTQTPRYLIKTRGQQVTLSCSPISGHRSVSWYQQTPGQGLQFLFEYFSETQRNKGNFPGRFSGRQFSNSRSEMNVSTLELGDSALYLCASSLVSLSYEQYFGPGTRLTVT.

This chain uses TRBV7-9 with TRBJ1-4; no clear D. Trimming took off 1 base at V and 3 bases at J, with 9 bases between the two ends. CDR1 and CDR2 (germline): SEHNR, FQNEAQ (reference sequence). This CDR3 is built from 15 residues. CDR3 residues: CASSLDTAANEKLFF. The CDR3 bases are TGTGCCAGCAGCTTAGATACGGCGGCTAATGAAAAACTGTTTTTT.

The rearrangement joins TRBV6-6 to TRBJ2-1; 11 positions match TRBD2. The CDR3 runs 16 residues. Germline CDR1 is MNHNY and CDR2 is SVGAGI (reference sequence). Trimming at V came to 1 base and at J to 5 bases, leaving 4 bases not matched to a gene. CDR3 amino acids: CASSYLLAGGHNEQFF. Written as DNA, the CDR3 is TGTGCCAGCAGTTACTTGCTAGCGGGGGGCCACAATGAGCAGTTCTTC.

V is TRBV5-1 and J is TRBJ1-4, with no clear D. The CDR3 consists of 15 residues. Germline V gives CDR1 SGHRS, CDR2 YFSETQ. Trimming removed 0 bases from V and 3 bases from J, with 9 bases in between. CDR3 region: CASSLAGDSNEKLFF. The CDR3 DNA is TGCGCCAGCAGCTTGGCCGGGGATTCTAATGAAAAACTGTTTTTT.

V is TRBV6-5 and J is TRBJ2-3; D possibly corresponds to TRBD2 (6 bases). Germline-derived CDR1 and CDR2 are MNHEY and SVGAGI. This CDR3 region has 15 residues. Trimming cost V 4 bases and J 0 bases, with 11 bases left between them. Written as DNA, the CDR3 is TGTGCCAGCAGTTTGATGGCGGGGAGCACAGATACGCAGTATTTT. Residues: CASSLMAGSTDTQYF.